The clone carrying this T cell receptor beta chain was observed many times. The data were obtained in a study of Graves' ophthalmopathy and Graves' hyperthyroidism. The sequenced template was RNA, covering the TCR beta CDR3 region. RT-PCR with HTBI primers came first, then second-round multiplex PCR. From the multiplex PCR reads, TCRdb called clonotypes with MiXCR, one entry per CDR3 protein. Of 900,000 to 1,200,000 distinct CDR3 sequences listed, less than 45% are singletons. This CDR3 has 15 residues. V was cut by 3 bases and J by 2 bases, with 14 bases left in between. Germline V lookup: CDR1 SGHAT, CDR2 FQNNGV. Participants with hyperthyroidism, aged 18 to 65, were newly diagnosed with under 2 months' duration.

This sequence joins TRBV11-2 and TRBJ2-7, with D perhaps assigned TRBD1 or TRBD2 (5 bases each). What was sequenced was peripheral blood or thyroid tissue (not recorded which). The sequence came from an adult man with Graves' hyperthyroidism. For the CDR3, the DNA is TGTGCCAGCAGCTTCCCGAGGGGAGTGACCTACGAGCAGTACTTC. This sequence encodes CASSFPRGVTYEQYF.